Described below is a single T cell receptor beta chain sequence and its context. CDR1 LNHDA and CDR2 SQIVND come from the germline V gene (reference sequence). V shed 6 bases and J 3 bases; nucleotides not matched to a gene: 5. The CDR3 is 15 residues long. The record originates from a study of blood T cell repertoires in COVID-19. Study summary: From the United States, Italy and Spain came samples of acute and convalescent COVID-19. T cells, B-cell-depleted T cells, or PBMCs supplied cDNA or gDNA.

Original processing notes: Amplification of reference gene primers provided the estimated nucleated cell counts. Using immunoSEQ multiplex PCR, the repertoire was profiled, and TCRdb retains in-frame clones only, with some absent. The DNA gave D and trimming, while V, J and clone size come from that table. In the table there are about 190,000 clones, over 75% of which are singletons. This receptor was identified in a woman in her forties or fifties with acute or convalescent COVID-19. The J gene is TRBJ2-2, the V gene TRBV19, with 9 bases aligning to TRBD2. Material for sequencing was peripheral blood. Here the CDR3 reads CASRKRTSDTGELFF. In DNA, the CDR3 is TGTGCCAGTAGGAAAAGGACTAGCGACACCGGGGAGCTGTTTTTT.